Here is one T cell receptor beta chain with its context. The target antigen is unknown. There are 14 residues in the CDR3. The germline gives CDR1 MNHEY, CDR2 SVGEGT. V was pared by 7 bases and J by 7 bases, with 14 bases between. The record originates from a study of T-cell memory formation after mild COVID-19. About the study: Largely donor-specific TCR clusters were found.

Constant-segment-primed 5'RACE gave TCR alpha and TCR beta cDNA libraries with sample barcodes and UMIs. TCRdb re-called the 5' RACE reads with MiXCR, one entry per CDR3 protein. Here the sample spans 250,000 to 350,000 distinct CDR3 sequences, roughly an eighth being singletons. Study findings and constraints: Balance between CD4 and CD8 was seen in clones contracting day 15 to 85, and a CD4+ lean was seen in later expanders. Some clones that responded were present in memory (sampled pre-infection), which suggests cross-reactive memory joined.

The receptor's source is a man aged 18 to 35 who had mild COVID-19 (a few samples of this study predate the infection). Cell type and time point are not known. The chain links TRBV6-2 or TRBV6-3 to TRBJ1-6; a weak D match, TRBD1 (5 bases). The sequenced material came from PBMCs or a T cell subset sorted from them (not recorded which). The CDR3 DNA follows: TGTGCCAGCAACCAATGGGGCAACAATTCACCCCTCCACTTT. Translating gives CASNQWGNNSPLHF.